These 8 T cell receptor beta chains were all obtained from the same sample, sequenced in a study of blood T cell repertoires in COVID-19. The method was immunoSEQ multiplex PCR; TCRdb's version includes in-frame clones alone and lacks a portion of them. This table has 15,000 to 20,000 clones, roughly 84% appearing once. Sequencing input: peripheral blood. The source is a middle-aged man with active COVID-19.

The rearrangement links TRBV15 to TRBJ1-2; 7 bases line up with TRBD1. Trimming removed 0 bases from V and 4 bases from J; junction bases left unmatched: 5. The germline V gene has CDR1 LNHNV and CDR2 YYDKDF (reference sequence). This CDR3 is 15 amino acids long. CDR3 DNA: TGTGCCACCAGCAGAGAAGGGACAGTCCGCTATGGCTACACCTTC. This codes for CATSREGTVRYGYTF.

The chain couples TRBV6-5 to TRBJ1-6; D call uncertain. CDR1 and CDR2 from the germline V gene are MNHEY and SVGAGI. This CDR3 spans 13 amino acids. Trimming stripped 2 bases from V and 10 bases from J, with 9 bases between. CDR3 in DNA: TGTGCCAGCAGTTACAGCTCGGGATCACCCCTCCACTTT. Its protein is CASSYSSGSPLHF.

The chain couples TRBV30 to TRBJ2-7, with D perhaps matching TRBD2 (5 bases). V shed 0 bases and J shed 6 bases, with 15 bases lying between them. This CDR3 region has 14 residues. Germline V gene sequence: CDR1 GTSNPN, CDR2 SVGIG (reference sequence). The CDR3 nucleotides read TGTGCCTGGAGTGTACGTCTAGCTTCGGGCGAGCAGTACTTC. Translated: CAWSVRLASGEQYF.

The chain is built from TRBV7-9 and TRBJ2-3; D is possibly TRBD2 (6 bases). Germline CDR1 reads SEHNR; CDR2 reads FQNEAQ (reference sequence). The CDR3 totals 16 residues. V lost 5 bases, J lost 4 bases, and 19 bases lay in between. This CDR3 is CASSPTPGLIPDTQYF. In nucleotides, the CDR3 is TGTGCCAGCAGCCCCACTCCGGGACTTATTCCAGATACGCAGTATTTT.

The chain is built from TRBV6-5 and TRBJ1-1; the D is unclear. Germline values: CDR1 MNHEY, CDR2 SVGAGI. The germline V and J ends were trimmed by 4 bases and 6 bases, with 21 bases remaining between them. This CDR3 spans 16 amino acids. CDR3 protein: CASSSHRLAGSPEAFF. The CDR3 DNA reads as TGTGCCAGCAGTTCCCATAGGTTGGCAGGTTCCCCTGAAGCTTTCTTT.

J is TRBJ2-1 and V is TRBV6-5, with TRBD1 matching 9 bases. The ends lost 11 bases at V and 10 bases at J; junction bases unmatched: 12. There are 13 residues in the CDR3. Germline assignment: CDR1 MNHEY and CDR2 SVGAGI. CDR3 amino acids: CAVYPQGAGEQFF. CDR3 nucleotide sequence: TGTGCCGTCTACCCACAGGGGGCGGGGGAGCAGTTCTTC.

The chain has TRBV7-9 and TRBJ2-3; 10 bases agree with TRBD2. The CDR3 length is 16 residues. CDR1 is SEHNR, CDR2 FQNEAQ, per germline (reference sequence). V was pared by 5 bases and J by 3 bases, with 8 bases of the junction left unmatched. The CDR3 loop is CASSRTGTSATDTQYF. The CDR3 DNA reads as TGTGCCAGCAGCCGGACCGGGACTAGCGCGACAGATACGCAGTATTTT.

Here the CDR3 reads CASSQVARGLFNEQFF. As DNA, the CDR3 is TGCGCCAGCAGCCAAGTTGCCAGGGGCCTCTTCAATGAGCAGTTCTTC. The chain couples TRBV4-3 to TRBJ2-1; the D gene is possibly TRBD1 (6 bases). Germline values: CDR1 LGHNA, CDR2 YSLEER. Trimming cost V 1 base and J 6 bases, with 16 bases left between them. The CDR3 has 16 amino acids.